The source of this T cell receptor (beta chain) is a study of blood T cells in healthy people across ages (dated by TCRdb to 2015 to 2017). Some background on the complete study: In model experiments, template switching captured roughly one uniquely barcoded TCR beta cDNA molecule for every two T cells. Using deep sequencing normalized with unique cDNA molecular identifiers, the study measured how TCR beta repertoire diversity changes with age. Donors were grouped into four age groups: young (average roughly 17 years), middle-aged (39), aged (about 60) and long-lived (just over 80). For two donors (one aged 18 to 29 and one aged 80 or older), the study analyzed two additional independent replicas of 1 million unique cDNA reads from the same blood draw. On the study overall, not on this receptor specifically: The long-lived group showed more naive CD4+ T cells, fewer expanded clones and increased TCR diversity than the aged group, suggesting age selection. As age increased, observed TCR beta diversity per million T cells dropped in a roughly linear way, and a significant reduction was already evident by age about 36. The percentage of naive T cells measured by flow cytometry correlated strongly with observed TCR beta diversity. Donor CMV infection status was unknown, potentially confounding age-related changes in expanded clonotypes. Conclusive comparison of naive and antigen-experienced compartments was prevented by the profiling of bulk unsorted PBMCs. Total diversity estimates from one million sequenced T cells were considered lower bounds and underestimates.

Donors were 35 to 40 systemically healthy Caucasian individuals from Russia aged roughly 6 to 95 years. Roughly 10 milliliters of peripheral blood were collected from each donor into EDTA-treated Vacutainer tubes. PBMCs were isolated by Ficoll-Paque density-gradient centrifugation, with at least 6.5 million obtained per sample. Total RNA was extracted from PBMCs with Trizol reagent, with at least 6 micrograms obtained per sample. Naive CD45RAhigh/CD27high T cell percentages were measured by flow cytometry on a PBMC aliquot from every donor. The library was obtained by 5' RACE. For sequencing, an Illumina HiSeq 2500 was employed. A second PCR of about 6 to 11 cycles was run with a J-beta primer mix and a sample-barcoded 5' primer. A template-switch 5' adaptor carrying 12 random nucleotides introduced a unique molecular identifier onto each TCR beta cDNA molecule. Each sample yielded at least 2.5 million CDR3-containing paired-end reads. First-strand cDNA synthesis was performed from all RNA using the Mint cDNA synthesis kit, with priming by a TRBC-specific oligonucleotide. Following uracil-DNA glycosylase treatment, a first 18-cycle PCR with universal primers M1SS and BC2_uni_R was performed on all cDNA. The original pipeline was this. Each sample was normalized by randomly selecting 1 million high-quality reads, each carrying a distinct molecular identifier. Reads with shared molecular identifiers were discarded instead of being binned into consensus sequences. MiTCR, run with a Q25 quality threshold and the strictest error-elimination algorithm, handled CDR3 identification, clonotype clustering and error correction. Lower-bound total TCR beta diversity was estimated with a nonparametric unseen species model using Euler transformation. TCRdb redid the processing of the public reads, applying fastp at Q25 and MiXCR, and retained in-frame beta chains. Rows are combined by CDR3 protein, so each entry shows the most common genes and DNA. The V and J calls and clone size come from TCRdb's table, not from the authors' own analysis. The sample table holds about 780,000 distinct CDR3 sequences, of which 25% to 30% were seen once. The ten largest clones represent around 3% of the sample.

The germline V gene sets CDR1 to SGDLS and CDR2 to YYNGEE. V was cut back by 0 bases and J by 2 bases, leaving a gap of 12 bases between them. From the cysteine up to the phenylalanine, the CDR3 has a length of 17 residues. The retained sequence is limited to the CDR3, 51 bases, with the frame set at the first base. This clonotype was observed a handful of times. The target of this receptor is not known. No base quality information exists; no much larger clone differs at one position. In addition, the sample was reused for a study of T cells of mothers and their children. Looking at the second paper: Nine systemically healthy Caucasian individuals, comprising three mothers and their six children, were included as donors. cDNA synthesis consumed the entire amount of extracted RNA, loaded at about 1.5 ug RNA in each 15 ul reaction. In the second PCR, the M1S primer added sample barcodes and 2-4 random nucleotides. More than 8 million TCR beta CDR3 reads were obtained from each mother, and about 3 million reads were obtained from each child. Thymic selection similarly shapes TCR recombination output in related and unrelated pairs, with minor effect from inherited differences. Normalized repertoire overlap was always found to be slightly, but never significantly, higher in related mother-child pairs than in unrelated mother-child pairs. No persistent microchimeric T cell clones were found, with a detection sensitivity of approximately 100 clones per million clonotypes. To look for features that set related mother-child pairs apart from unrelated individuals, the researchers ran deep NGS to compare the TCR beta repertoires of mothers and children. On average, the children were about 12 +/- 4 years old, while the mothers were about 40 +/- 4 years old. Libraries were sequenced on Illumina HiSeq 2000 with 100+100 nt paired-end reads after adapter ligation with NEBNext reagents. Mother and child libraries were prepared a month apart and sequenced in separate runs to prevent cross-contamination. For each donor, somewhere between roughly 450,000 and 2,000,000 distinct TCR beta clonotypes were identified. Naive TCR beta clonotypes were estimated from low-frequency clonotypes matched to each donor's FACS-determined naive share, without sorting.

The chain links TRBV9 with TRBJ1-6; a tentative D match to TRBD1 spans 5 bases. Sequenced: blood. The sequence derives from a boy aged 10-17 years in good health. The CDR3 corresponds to CASSVDPTDPYNSPLHF. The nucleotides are TGTGCCAGCAGCGTAGATCCGACAGATCCCTATAATTCACCCCTCCACTTT.